This T cell receptor beta chain was profiled in a study of human T cells and chemical hapten exposure. Time point here: pre-sensitization, week 0. Specified treatment: therapeutic diphenylcyclopropenone sensitization with weekly scalp DPC. One entry per CDR3 protein results from TCRdb running MiXCR on the RACE reads. The sample consists of 57,000 or so distinct CDR3 sequences, approximately 10% of them appearing once. There are 16 residues in the CDR3. The V gene's germline CDR1 is SGHAT and CDR2 FQNNGV. The J segment lost 4 bases and the V segment lost 0 bases, leaving 4 bases of the junction unmatched.

The sample in question was whole blood, obtained in connection with sensitization to the hapten diphenylcyclopropenone (DPC). The genes are TRBV11-2 and TRBJ2-2; 8 nucleotides agree with TRBD1. The receptor comes from a woman between 40 and 50 years old with alopecia areata. Some clones in this sample may be carry-over from other donors' samples. CDR3 protein: CASSLEGGQGTGELFF. CDR3 bases: TGTGCCAGCAGCTTAGAGGGTGGACAGGGCACCGGGGAGCTGTTTTTT.